This T cell receptor (beta chain) originates from a study of T cells expressing NK-cell markers. The TCR beta cDNA came from 5'RACE template switching with UMIs. TCRdb reprocessed the 5' RACE reads and keeps a single row for each CDR3 protein, giving no DNA. This listing includes about 170,000 distinct CDR3 sequences. Germline loops: CDR1 SGHDN, CDR2 FVKESK. This CDR3 region has 14 residues. Sequences were obtained from blood T cells: a sorted CD56 or NKG2C T cell subset, CD4+ or CD8+ T cells, or bulk PBMC T cells (not recorded which). The receptor was derived from a man aged 18 to 69 in good health. V and J are TRBV14 and TRBJ2-7; the TCRdb call, TRBD2, lacks DNA for checking. The CDR3 sequence: CASSQDSSGSEQYF.